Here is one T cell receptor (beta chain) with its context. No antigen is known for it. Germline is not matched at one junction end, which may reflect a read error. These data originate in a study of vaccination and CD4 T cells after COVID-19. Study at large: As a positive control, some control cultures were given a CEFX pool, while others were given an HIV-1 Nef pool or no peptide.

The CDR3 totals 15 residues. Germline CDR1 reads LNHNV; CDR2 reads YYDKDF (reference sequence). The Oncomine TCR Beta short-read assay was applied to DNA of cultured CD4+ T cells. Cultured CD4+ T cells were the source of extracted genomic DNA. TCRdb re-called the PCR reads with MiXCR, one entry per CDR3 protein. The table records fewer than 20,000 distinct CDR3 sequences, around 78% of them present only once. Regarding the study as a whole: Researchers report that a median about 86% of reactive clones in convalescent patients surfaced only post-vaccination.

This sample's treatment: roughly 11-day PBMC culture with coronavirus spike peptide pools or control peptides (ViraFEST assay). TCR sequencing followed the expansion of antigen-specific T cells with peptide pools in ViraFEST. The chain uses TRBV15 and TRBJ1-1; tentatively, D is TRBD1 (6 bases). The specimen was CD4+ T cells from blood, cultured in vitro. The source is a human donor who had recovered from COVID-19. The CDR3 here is CATSARTQGNAEAFF. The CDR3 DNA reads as TGTGCCACCAGCGCCCGGACCCAGGGGAACGCTGAAGCTTTCTTT.